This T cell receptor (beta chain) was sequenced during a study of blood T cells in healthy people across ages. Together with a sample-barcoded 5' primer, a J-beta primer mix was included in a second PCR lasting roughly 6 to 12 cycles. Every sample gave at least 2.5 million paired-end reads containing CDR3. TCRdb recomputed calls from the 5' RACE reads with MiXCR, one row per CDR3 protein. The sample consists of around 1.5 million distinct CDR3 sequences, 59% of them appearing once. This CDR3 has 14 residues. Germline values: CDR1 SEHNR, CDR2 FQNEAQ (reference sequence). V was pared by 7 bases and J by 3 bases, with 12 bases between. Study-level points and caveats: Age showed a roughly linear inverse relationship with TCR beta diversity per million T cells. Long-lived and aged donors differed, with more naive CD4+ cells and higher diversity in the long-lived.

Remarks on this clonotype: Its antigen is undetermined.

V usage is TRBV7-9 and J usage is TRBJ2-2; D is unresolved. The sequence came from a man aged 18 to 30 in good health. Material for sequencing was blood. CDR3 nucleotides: TGTGCCAGCACCTCGTCAGGACACACCGGGGAGCTGTTTTTT. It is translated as CASTSSGHTGELFF. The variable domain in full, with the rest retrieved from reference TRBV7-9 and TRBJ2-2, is DTGVSQNPRHKITKRGQNVTFRCDPISEHNRLYWYRQTLGQGPEFLTYFQNEAQLEKSRLLSDRFSAERPKGSFSTLEIQRTEQGDSAMYLCASTSSGHTGELFFGEGSRLTVL.